Given below is one T cell receptor (beta chain) in context. Per germline, CDR1 MGHDK and CDR2 SYGVNS. V was shortened by 5 bases and J by 4 bases, with 8 bases between the two germline ends. This CDR3 is built from 12 residues. What the recovered Cohort 3 donors had was two negative PCRs, clearance, or symptom resolution. This entry is derived from a study of blood T cell repertoires in COVID-19. Original analysis: Reference gene primer amplification gave estimated nucleated cell counts. The data were produced by immunoSEQ multiplex PCR, yet TCRdb's version contains in-frame clones alone and is incomplete. V, J and clone size derive from that table, while D and trimming were established from the DNA sequence. Of about 380,000 clones listed, over 75% are singletons.

The receptor was derived from a woman aged 30 to 39 who had recovered from COVID-19. The J gene is TRBJ1-2, the V gene TRBV25-1; TRBD1 is a possible D gene (5 bases). What was sequenced was PBMCs or T cells enriched from blood (not recorded which). CDR3 loop: CASSQGTYGYTF. The DNA of the CDR3 is TGTGCCAGCAGTCAGGGAACCTATGGCTACACCTTC.